The present T cell receptor (beta chain) was sequenced within a study of OX40 agonist ivuxolimab in advanced cancers. Overall study context: The treatment was a fully human IgG2 OX40 agonist, ivuxolimab. The study's findings and limits: With doses of 0.1-3.0 mg/kg, partial responders showed among the lowest clonal expansion.

To note about this clone: Its antigen remains unidentified.

This CDR3 is 14 amino acids long. Trimming pared 1 base from V and 5 bases from J, leaving 9 bases between. CDR1 and CDR2 (germline): KGHSH, LQKENI. Researchers took blood at baseline, on cycle 4 day 1, and on cycle 7 day 1. The assay was immunoSEQ multiplex PCR, and TCRdb's table has in-frame clones only and misses some. The table lists tens of thousands of clones, around 80% of them singletons. The chain carries TRBV18 and TRBJ1-5; D unclear. The sample was CD4+ or CD8+ T cells sorted from blood, taken in a trial of the OX40 agonist ivuxolimab. This receptor was identified in an adult with an advanced solid tumor such as melanoma, head and neck, liver or kidney cancer. Here the CDR3 reads CASSPQGRDQPQHF. The CDR3 DNA sequence: TGTGCCAGCTCACCACAGGGAAGGGATCAGCCCCAGCATTTT.